This TCR beta chain was captured by sequencing in a study of OX40 agonist ivuxolimab in advanced cancers. TCRdb's copy holds only in-frame clones and misses some; the assay was immunoSEQ multiplex PCR. The profile shows approximately 82,000 clones, 85% to 90% of them singletons. CDR1 and CDR2 (germline): MNHNY, SVGAGI (reference sequence). V shed 4 bases, J shed 4 bases, and the junction held 9 bases outside the gene matches. CDR3 length equals 15 residues. The V call is TRBV6-6, the J call TRBJ1-1; TRBD1 matches 7 bases. This TCR was sampled from an adult with an advanced solid tumor such as melanoma, head and neck, liver or kidney cancer. This specimen was CD4+ or CD8+ T cells sorted from blood, taken in a trial of the OX40 agonist ivuxolimab. CDR3 sequence: CASSFGQAIGTEAFF. CDR3 in DNA: TGTGCCAGCAGTTTCGGACAGGCCATCGGCACTGAAGCTTTCTTT.